This record concerns one T cell receptor beta chain sequence. What it binds is not known. A modified ARM-PCR protocol with three rounds of nested PCR amplified TCRbeta. TCRdb analysed the multiplex PCR reads with MiXCR anew, one entry per CDR3 protein. There are approximately 130,000 distinct CDR3 sequences in the sample; roughly 64% occur only once, and around 13% lies in the top ten. The template was RNA from unsorted bulk tissue. This specimen belongs to a study of tumor and adjacent non-tumor tissue in lung cancer. About the study: There were fewer than 15 adenocarcinoma, a couple of squamous cell carcinoma and 1 small cell lung cancer cases. Each sample yielded about 4.17 million productive TCRbeta reads on average.

The CDR3 is 15 residues long. CDR1 PRHDT and CDR2 FYEKMQ come from the germline V gene (reference sequence). The V end was cut by 3 bases, the J end by 6 bases, with 12 bases between. Findings and limits, study-wide: Shorter survival was associated with higher TCR diversity in tumors.

V and J are TRBV13 and TRBJ1-6, with D possibly being TRBD1 (6 bases). Sequenced: lung tumor tissue. This TCR derives from a young man with non-small cell lung cancer. The CDR3 nucleotides read TGTGCCAGCAGCTTTGGGAGAGGGGGTAATTCACCCCTCCACTTT. Protein sequence: CASSFGRGGNSPLHF.